The 3 T cell receptor beta chains reported below all come from one sample, sequenced in a study of CD8+ T cells in alopecia areata (dated by TCRdb to the late 2010s). The protocol used for the library was the immunoSEQ multiplex PCR assay. For TCR sequencing, RNA was extracted from every sample and reverse transcribed into cDNA to serve as template. TCRdb provides this immuneACCESS table in a form limited to in-frame rearrangements. Some clones are lacking; in checked studies, under half of them reflect an unresolved V gene, and why the rest are absent is not known. For this sample the table gives 95,000 to 150,000 clones, of which about half were detected only once. The ten largest clones capture 0.46% of the sample. The intended sense of this specimen's time point label: around 29 days on oral tofacitinib. The treatment or condition tag for this specimen amounts to: oral pan-JAK inhibitor, 5-10 mg twice daily.

This specimen consisted of CD4+ T cells sorted from blood, obtained at week 4, from a patient treated with tofacitinib. These receptors were collected from a human donor with alopecia areata.

This clone was counted only a few times. The chain couples TRBV7-9 to TRBJ1-4; D is unclear. The germline gives CDR1 SEHNR, CDR2 FQNEAQ (reference sequence). The CDR3 is 11 amino acids. V was cut by 3 bases and J by 10 bases, with 6 bases left in between. In nucleotides, the CDR3 is TGTGCCAGCAGCTTCTTAGGAAAACTGTTTTTT. Its protein is CASSFLGKLFF.

The genes are TRBV5-1 and TRBJ1-2, with 9 nucleotides matching TRBD1. V was clipped by 4 bases and J by 8 bases; unmatched bases: 9. This CDR3 is 14 amino acids long. Germline-derived CDR1 and CDR2 are SGHRS and YFSETQ. The CDR3 DNA is TGCGCCAGCAGCCCTCTGACAGGGGGAACCGGCTACACCTTC. Amino acid sequence: CASSPLTGGTGYTF.

The chain links TRBV5-1 to TRBJ1-2; D is unresolved. Per the germline V gene, CDR1 is SGHRS and CDR2 is YFSETQ. The germline V and J ends were trimmed by 0 bases and 4 bases, with 10 bases remaining between them. The CDR3 runs to 14 residues. The CDR3 here is CASSLGDFGYGYTF. The CDR3 DNA sequence: TGCGCCAGCAGCTTGGGTGATTTCGGCTATGGCTACACCTTC. Together with reference TRBV5-1 and TRBJ1-2, the CDR3 gives the full variable domain: KAGVTQTPRYLIKTRGQQVTLSCSPISGHRSVSWYQQTPGQGLQFLFEYFSETQRNKGNFPGRFSGRQFSNSRSEMNVSTLELGDSALYLCASSLGDFGYGYTFGSGTRLTVV.